This entry describes one T cell receptor (beta chain). Its matching antigen is unknown. This specimen comes from a study of blood T cell dynamics during melanoma immunotherapy. Here immunoSEQ multiplex PCR was the method, and the copy in TCRdb shows in-frame clones only, minus some. Here the sample spans roughly 12,000 clones, about 88% being singletons. Points from the study as a whole: It remained unknown if the driving T cell clones were melanoma-specific.

The CDR3 covers 16 residues. CDR1 is MNHEY and CDR2 is SMNVEV in the germline V gene (reference sequence). J gave up 4 bases and V 2 bases, and 10 bases lay outside the gene matches. The time point denotes: week 3, after first cycle of checkpoint inhibitor. This TCR derives from a human donor with melanoma. Sequences were derived from blood, sampled from a patient treated with checkpoint blockade. The genes are TRBV27 and TRBJ2-7; the match to TRBD1 covers 8 bases. CDR3 loop: CASSLTQGQVRYEQYF. CDR3 DNA sequence: TGTGCCAGCAGTTTAACCCAGGGACAGGTCCGTTACGAGCAGTACTTC.